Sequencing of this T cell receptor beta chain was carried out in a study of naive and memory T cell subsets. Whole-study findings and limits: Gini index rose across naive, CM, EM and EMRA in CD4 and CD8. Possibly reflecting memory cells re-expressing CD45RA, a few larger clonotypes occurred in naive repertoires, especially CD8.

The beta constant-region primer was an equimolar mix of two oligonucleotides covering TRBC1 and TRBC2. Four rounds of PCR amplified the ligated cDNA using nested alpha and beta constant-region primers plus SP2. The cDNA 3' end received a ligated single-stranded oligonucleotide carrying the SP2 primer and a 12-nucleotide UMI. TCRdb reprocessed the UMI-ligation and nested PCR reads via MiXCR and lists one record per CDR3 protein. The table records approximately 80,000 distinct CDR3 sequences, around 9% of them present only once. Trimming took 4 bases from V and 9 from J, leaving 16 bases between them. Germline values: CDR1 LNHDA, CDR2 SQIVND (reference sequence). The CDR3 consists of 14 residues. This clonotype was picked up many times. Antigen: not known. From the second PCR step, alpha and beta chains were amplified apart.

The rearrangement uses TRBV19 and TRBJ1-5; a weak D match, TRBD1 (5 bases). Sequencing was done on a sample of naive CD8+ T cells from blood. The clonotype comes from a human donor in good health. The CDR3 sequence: CASSTGQGPRPQHF. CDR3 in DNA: TGTGCCAGTAGTACTGGCCAGGGCCCCCGGCCCCAGCATTTT.